These T cell receptor beta chains were read from a single sample in a study of cytomegalovirus exposure and HLA in healthy donors. Repertoires were generated with immunoSEQ multiplex PCR, while TCRdb's copy carries only in-frame clones and drops some. The top ten hold 1.2% to 1.5% of the sample, which has some 130,000 clones, 60% to 85% seen once. Sequences were obtained from PBMCs. Receptors originate from a middle-aged woman in good health and CMV-seronegative. The CDR3 runs from the conserved cysteine through the conserved F or W. Each record gives: J gene, clone size, D gene, CDR3 length, V gene, CDR3 protein, CDR3 DNA. A D gene is named only where the DNA matches it firmly. Expanded clones are given a class, and other clones once, few, many or no size at all.

TRBJ1-6	once	NA	15	TRBV5-1	CASSSTGGWESPLHF	TGCGCCAGCAGCTCCACGGGCGGCTGGGAGTCACCCCTCCACTTT
TRBJ2-7	NA	NA	12	TRBV5-4	CASRDRLYEQYF	TGTGCCAGCAGGGACAGACTCTACGAGCAGTACTTC
TRBJ2-5	NA	NA	13	TRBV28	CASSFSGRETQYF	TGTGCCAGCAGTTTCTCAGGGAGGGAGACCCAGTACTTC
TRBJ2-5	few	TRBD1	15	TRBV5-4	CASSPTDRGGETQYF	TGTGCCAGCAGCCCCACCGACAGGGGGGGGGAGACCCAGTACTTC
TRBJ1-2	NA	TRBD1	14	TRBV27	CASRLQGESGGYTF	TGTGCCAGCAGGCTACAGGGGGAATCAGGAGGCTACACCTTC
TRBJ2-7	NA	TRBD1	15	TRBV5-1	CASSTGQGGRYEQYF	TGCGCCAGCAGCACCGGACAGGGGGGGCGGTACGAGCAGTACTTC
TRBJ1-5	NA	TRBD1	12	TRBV6-1	CASTQGGQPQHF	TGTGCCAGCACCCAGGGGGGTCAGCCCCAGCATTTT
TRBJ2-1	NA	TRBD1	16	TRBV5-6	CASSIYRDRGRNEQFF	TGTGCCAGCAGCATATACCGGGACAGGGGGCGTAATGAGCAGTTCTTC
TRBJ2-4	NA	NA	16	TRBV4-3	CASSQGYMVAKNIQYF	TGCGCCAGCAGCCAAGGGTACATGGTAGCCAAAAACATTCAGTACTTC
TRBJ1-1	NA	TRBD1	16	TRBV27	CASGMVLGGAPREAFF	TGTGCCAGCGGTATGGTTTTAGGGGGCGCGCCACGAGAAGCTTTCTTT
TRBJ1-2	NA	TRBD1	15	TRBV27	CASSSKKTGEGGYTF	TGTGCCAGCAGTTCCAAGAAAACAGGGGAAGGTGGCTACACCTTC
TRBJ2-2	NA	NA	17	TRBV5-1	CASSGARVKGGTGELFF	TGCGCCAGCAGCGGGGCCAGGGTAAAGGGGGGGACCGGGGAGCTGTTTTTT
TRBJ1-2	NA	NA	14	TRBV11-2	CASDHYRDTESCTF	TGTGCCAGCGACCACTACCGGGACACCGAATCTTGCACCTTC
TRBJ2-7	NA	NA	15	TRBV6-1	CASSDRDKLSYEQYF	TGTGCCAGCAGTGACCGGGACAAACTCTCCTACGAGCAGTACTTC
TRBJ1-4	NA	TRBD1	14	TRBV6-5	CASGQGGTGEKLFF	TGTGCCAGTGGACAGGGCGGTACGGGTGAAAAACTGTTTTTT
TRBJ1-2	NA	TRBD1	15	TRBV2	CASSEVSGGADGYTF	TGTGCCAGCAGTGAAGTTTCAGGGGGCGCTGATGGCTACACCTTC
TRBJ2-7	NA	TRBD2	15	TRBV18	CASSPWTSGGYEQYF	TGTGCCAGCTCACCATGGACTAGCGGGGGCTACGAGCAGTACTTC
TRBJ2-1	few	NA	13	TRBV5-1	CASSQLPGVEQFF	TGCGCCAGCAGCCAGCTTCCGGGGGTTGAGCAGTTCTTC
TRBJ2-3	NA	NA	14	TRBV19	CASSIPGIGDTQYF	TGTGCCAGTAGTATCCCGGGGATAGGAGATACGCAGTATTTT
TRBJ1-1	NA	NA	13	TRBV6-5	CASTSGQTREAFF	TGTGCCAGCACCTCAGGACAGACCAGAGAAGCTTTCTTT
TRBJ2-3	NA	TRBD2	15	TRBV7-2	CASSSGLAVEDTQYF	TGTGCCAGCAGCTCGGGACTAGCAGTGGAAGATACGCAGTATTTT
TRBJ1-5	NA	NA	12	TRBV7-2	CASSLDLQPQHF	TGTGCCAGCAGCTTAGACTTGCAGCCCCAGCATTTT
TRBJ1-2	NA	TRBD1	14	TRBV5-1	CASSPGQGGEGYTF	TGCGCCAGCAGCCCGGGACAGGGGGGTGAAGGCTACACCTTC
TRBJ2-7	NA	TRBD2	17	TRBV7-8	CASSLLAGGGISYEQYF	TGTGCCAGCAGCTTACTAGCGGGCGGGGGTATTTCGTACGAGCAGTACTTC
TRBJ2-2	few	TRBD1	19	TRBV11-1	CASSLWTGNFLGSTGELFF	TGTGCCAGCAGCTTATGGACAGGGAACTTCCTCGGAAGCACCGGGGAGCTGTTTTTT
TRBJ2-7	NA	NA	13	TRBV11-2	CASSQDRSYEQYF	TGTGCCAGCAGCCAAGACAGGTCCTACGAGCAGTACTTC
TRBJ1-2	once	TRBD1	18	TRBV7-6	CASSFGWGQGPSGYGYTF	TGTGCCAGCAGCTTTGGTTGGGGACAGGGACCCTCGGGCTATGGCTACACCTTC
TRBJ1-2	NA	TRBD1	14	TRBV7-9	CSSSFGGQGGGYTF	TGTTCCAGCAGCTTTGGGGGACAGGGTGGCGGCTACACCTTC
TRBJ1-2	once	TRBD1	15	TRBV4-1	CASSRDRVLVDGYTF	TGCGCCAGCAGCCGCGACAGGGTTTTAGTCGATGGCTACACCTTC
TRBJ2-7	NA	NA	14	TRBV6-1	CASSEGQAPYEQYF	TGTGCCAGCAGTGAGGGGCAGGCCCCCTACGAGCAGTACTTC
TRBJ1-4	few	TRBD1	14	TRBV15	CATSRDRGAEKLFF	TGTGCCACCAGCAGGGACAGGGGAGCCGAAAAACTGTTTTTT
TRBJ2-3	NA	TRBD2	16	TRBV28	CASSFAPSGSTDTQYF	TGTGCCAGCAGTTTCGCTCCTAGCGGGAGCACAGATACGCAGTATTTT
TRBJ1-4	once	NA	14	TRBV30	CAWNRKVINEKLFF	TGTGCCTGGAACAGAAAAGTGATTAATGAAAAACTGTTTTTT
TRBJ1-4	NA	TRBD1	15	TRBV5-1	CASSIRTGTNEKLFF	TGCGCCAGCAGCATCAGGACAGGAACTAATGAAAAACTGTTTTTT
TRBJ2-3	few	TRBD2	19	TRBV4-1	CASSQESSGGVGGTDTQYF	TGCGCCAGCAGCCAAGAGTCTAGCGGGGGGGTCGGTGGCACAGATACGCAGTATTTT
TRBJ1-3	NA	TRBD1	18	TRBV7-9	CASSFTGGKLIPGNTIYF	TGTGCCAGCAGCTTTACAGGGGGAAAACTAATCCCCGGAAACACCATATATTTT
TRBJ2-1	few	NA	11	TRBV20-1	CSARRDNEQFF	TGCAGTGCTAGACGTGACAATGAGCAGTTCTTC
TRBJ1-1	NA	TRBD1	17	TRBV9	CASSVGTGQGRGTEAFF	TGTGCCAGCAGCGTAGGGACCGGACAGGGGAGAGGGACTGAAGCTTTCTTT
TRBJ2-1	NA	TRBD2	14	TRBV10-3	CATKSGATYNEQFF	TGTGCCACGAAGAGCGGGGCCACCTACAATGAGCAGTTCTTC
TRBJ2-1	NA	TRBD1	13	TRBV5-1	CASSLGQGNEQFF	TGCGCCAGCAGCTTGGGACAGGGCAATGAGCAGTTCTTC
TRBJ2-7	NA	TRBD2	15	TRBV7-3	CASSLNLGGTYEQYF	TGTGCCAGCAGCTTAAATTTGGGGGGGACCTACGAGCAGTACTTC
TRBJ2-7	few	TRBD2	12	TRBV18	CASSNRGEAQYF	TGTGCCAGCTCAAACCGGGGGGAAGCGCAGTACTTC
TRBJ2-5	NA	NA	12	TRBV10-3	CAISVGQETQYF	TGTGCCATCAGTGTCGGTCAAGAGACCCAGTACTTC
TRBJ1-1	NA	NA	14	TRBV5-1	CASSLETGLTEAFF	TGCGCCAGCAGCTTGGAAACAGGGCTCACTGAAGCTTTCTTT
TRBJ1-2	NA	NA	13	TRBV15	CATSTGGMDGYTF	TGTGCCACCAGCACCGGGGGAATGGATGGCTACACCTTC